The 21 T cell receptor beta chains below come from one sample, sequenced in a study of blood T cell repertoires in COVID-19. Assay used: immunoSEQ multiplex PCR; TCRdb lists only in-frame clones, some missing. The table has tens of thousands of clones, roughly 84% seen once. The sequencing input was peripheral blood. Every receptor here comes from a human donor with active COVID-19. The donor label of this sample is uncertain.

This chain connects TRBV24-1 to TRBJ1-5, with no clear D. CDR3 size: 17 residues. CDR1 is KGHDR and CDR2 is SFDVKD in the germline V gene. Trimming pared 4 bases from V and 0 bases from J, leaving 15 bases between. CDR3 nucleotide sequence: TGTGCCACCAGTGACCCTCGGGAAGGGAGTAGCAATCAGCCCCAGCATTTT. It specifies CATSDPREGSSNQPQHF.

This clone was found once. V is TRBV5-5 and J is TRBJ2-2; maybe TRBD1 (6 bases). CDR3 length: 15 amino acids. Per the germline V gene, CDR1 is SGHKS and CDR2 is YYEKEE (reference sequence). The ends were cut back, 1 base at V and 4 bases at J, with 11 bases in the middle. The CDR3: CASSLSGVITGELFF. The DNA for the CDR3 is TGTGCCAGCAGCTTGTCAGGGGTGATCACCGGGGAGCTGTTTTTT.

CDR3 coding DNA: TGTGCCAGCTCACCACCGGGCCGTCTAAACCAAGAGACCCAGTACTTC. It is translated as CASSPPGRLNQETQYF. The chain is built from TRBV18 and TRBJ2-5; D remains ambiguous. The CDR3 has 16 amino acids. V was shortened by 0 bases and J by 0 bases, with 11 bases between the two germline ends. Germline V gene lookup returns CDR1 KGHSH and CDR2 LQKENI.

This chain links TRBV7-9 with TRBJ1-5; tentative D call: TRBD1 (5 bases). Germline lookup yields CDR1 SEHNR and CDR2 FQNEAQ (reference sequence). The V end lost 6 bases, the J end lost 3 bases, and 15 bases lay between the germline ends. CDR3 length equals 15 residues. The CDR3 loop reads CASSPRVPHNQPQHF. For the CDR3, the DNA is TGTGCCAGCAGTCCCAGGGTCCCCCACAATCAGCCCCAGCATTTT. The full variable domain, completed using reference TRBV7-9 and TRBJ1-5, is DTGVSQNPRHKITKRGQNVTFRCDPISEHNRLYWYRQTLGQGPEFLTYFQNEAQLEKSRLLSDRFSAERPKGSFSTLEIQRTEQGDSAMYLCASSPRVPHNQPQHFGDGTRLSIL.

The V gene is TRBV10-3, the J gene TRBJ2-3, with D tentatively TRBD2 (5 bases). The V end lost 0 bases, the J end lost 3 bases, and 13 bases lay between the germline ends. CDR1 is ENHRY and CDR2 is SYGVKD in the germline V gene. This CDR3 has 16 residues. The CDR3 DNA is TGTGCCATCAGTGAGTCAGGTAGCTGGGAGACAGATACGCAGTATTTT. This translates into CAISESGSWETDTQYF.

This clone was seen a single time. The chain combines TRBV11-1 with TRBJ2-1; no firm D call. The germline gives CDR1 SGHAT, CDR2 FQDESV (reference sequence). Trimming took 2 bases from V and 0 from J, leaving 8 bases between them. The CDR3 totals 15 residues. In DNA, the CDR3 is TGTGCCAGCAGCTTATCTCGCGGCTCCTACAATGAGCAGTTCTTC. It specifies CASSLSRGSYNEQFF.

In its sample, this clone was seen once. The chain couples TRBV7-8 to TRBJ2-7; 9 nucleotides align to TRBD1. The CDR3 spans 16 residues. J gave up 3 bases and V 5 bases, and 11 bases lay outside the gene matches. CDR1 is SGHVS and CDR2 is FQNEAQ in the germline V gene. The CDR3 coding sequence is TGTGCCAGCAGCCTCGGGGCCGGGACAGGGAGCTACGAGCAGTACTTC. Its protein product is CASSLGAGTGSYEQYF.

V gene TRBV7-2 combines with J gene TRBJ2-3; 9 bases are a match to TRBD2. The CDR3 is 13 amino acids. V shed 6 bases and J 10 bases; nucleotides not matched to a gene: 8. CDR1 and CDR2 (germline): SGHTA, FQGNSA. The CDR3 region has the DNA TGTGCCAGCAGAGGGACTAGCAGCTCCCCGCAGTATTTT. Its translation is CASRGTSSSPQYF.

The gene calls are TRBV19 and TRBJ2-1, with 7 bases aligning to TRBD1. The V gene's germline CDR1 is LNHDA and CDR2 SQIVND (reference sequence). The CDR3 spans 15 residues. The J segment lost 9 bases and the V segment lost 5 bases, leaving 13 bases of the junction unmatched. CDR3 sequence (DNA): TGTGCCAGTAGTTTGCAGACAGGGTCAGCTAGTGAGCAGTTCTTC. Its translation is CASSLQTGSASEQFF.

The chain has TRBV19 and TRBJ2-3; TRBD1 matches 8 bases. V was clipped by 4 bases and J by 4 bases; unmatched bases: 7. The germline V gene has CDR1 LNHDA and CDR2 SQIVND (reference sequence). The CDR3 loop spans 15 amino acids. As DNA, the CDR3 is TGTGCCAGTAGTACCCCGGGCAGGGGGCCAGATACGCAGTATTTT. It translates to CASSTPGRGPDTQYF.

This chain uses TRBV6-2 or TRBV6-3 with TRBJ2-1; the match to TRBD1 covers 7 bases. The germline gives CDR1 MNHEY, CDR2 SVGEGT. The CDR3 spans 13 residues. The ends lost 2 bases at V and 8 bases at J; junction bases unmatched: 3. CDR3 DNA sequence: TGTGCCAGCAGTTACCCAACAGGGGATGAGCAGTTCTTC. Protein product: CASSYPTGDEQFF.

The chain couples TRBV11-2 to TRBJ2-7, with D possibly matching TRBD2 (6 bases). The CDR3 runs to 15 residues. CDR1 and CDR2 from the germline V gene are SGHAT and FQNNGV. Trimming removed 5 bases from V and 4 bases from J, with 18 bases in between. The CDR3 region has the DNA TGTGCCAGCAGCCCCAACTTCGGGAGCTCTTACGAGCAGTACTTC. Encoded protein: CASSPNFGSSYEQYF. The whole variable domain, filled in from reference TRBV11-2 and TRBJ2-7, reads EAGVAQSPRYKIIEKRQSVAFWCNPISGHATLYWYQQILGQGPKLLIQFQNNGVVDDSQLPKDRFSAERLKGVDSTLKIQPAKLEDSAVYLCASSPNFGSSYEQYFGPGTRLTVT.

V and J are TRBV7-2 and TRBJ2-3; possible D gene TRBD2, 7 bases. CDR1 and CDR2 from the germline V gene are SGHTA and FQGNSA. CDR3 length: 16 amino acids. Trimming removed 4 bases at V and 2 bases at J, with 16 bases between. The CDR3 DNA sequence: TGTGCCAGCAGCTCTCACGGGCGGGGGCACACAGATACGCAGTATTTT. Amino acid sequence: CASSSHGRGHTDTQYF.

The chain employs TRBV12-5 and TRBJ2-1, with TRBD2 as a possible D gene (6 bases). Looked up from germline, CDR1 is LGHNT and CDR2 is FRNRAP. V lost 1 base and J 6 bases, leaving 13 bases between the germline ends. This CDR3 has 15 amino acids. The CDR3 protein is CASGLGGVRVNEQFF. CDR3 bases: TGTGCTAGTGGTTTGGGCGGGGTCAGAGTCAATGAGCAGTTCTTC.

The rearrangement joins TRBV29-1 to TRBJ2-7; 10 bases map to TRBD2. The length of the CDR3 is 15 residues. Germline V CDR1 and CDR2: SQVTM, ANQGSEA. Losses at the gene ends were 5 bases for V and 6 bases for J; bases not matched to a gene: 13. The DNA for the CDR3 is TGCAGCGTTAGATATAGCGGGGGGCCATTCTCCGAGCAGTACTTC. Its translation is CSVRYSGGPFSEQYF.

The chain uses TRBV7-2 and TRBJ2-5; D might be TRBD1 (6 bases). This CDR3 region has 12 residues. Germline-derived CDR1 and CDR2 are SGHTA and FQGNSA. The V and J ends lost 10 bases and 1 base respectively, with 10 bases between them. The CDR3 protein is CATSGAQETQYF. The CDR3 coding sequence is TGTGCCACCTCAGGGGCCCAAGAGACCCAGTACTTC. Complete variable domain (other parts from reference TRBV7-2 and TRBJ2-5): GAGVSQSPSNKVTEKGKDVELRCDPISGHTALYWYRQSLGQGLEFLIYFQGNSAPDKSGLPSDRFSAERTGGSVSTLTIQRTQQEDSAVYLCATSGAQETQYFGPGTRLLVL.

This chain joins TRBV3-1 (or the pseudogene TRBV3-2) and TRBJ1-1; 8 bases align to TRBD1. The J segment lost 6 bases and the V segment lost 6 bases, leaving 15 bases of the junction unmatched. Germline V gives CDR1 LGHDT, CDR2 YNNKEL (reference sequence). This CDR3 is built from 16 residues. The chain's CDR3 is CASRLSGGAKWAEAFF. The CDR3 nucleotides read TGTGCCAGCAGACTTTCAGGGGGCGCTAAATGGGCTGAAGCTTTCTTT.

Only a few counts were recorded for this clone. This chain links TRBV18 with TRBJ2-1; D unclear. Trimming took 0 bases from V and 4 from J, leaving 7 bases between them. CDR1 is KGHSH and CDR2 is LQKENI in the germline V gene. This CDR3 region has 14 residues. CDR3 residues: CASSPPSRYNEQFF. CDR3 DNA sequence: TGTGCCAGCTCACCACCCTCCAGGTACAATGAGCAGTTCTTC. The entire variable domain, with the rest obtained from reference TRBV18 and TRBJ2-1, is as follows: NAGVMQNPRHLVRRRGQEARLRCSPMKGHSHVYWYRQLPEEGLKFMVYLQKENIIDESGMPKERFSAEFPKEGPSILRIQQVVRGDSAAYFCASSPPSRYNEQFFGPGTRLTVL.

This sequence joins TRBV5-6 and TRBJ1-2, with 12 bases matching TRBD1. From germline, CDR1 is SGHDT and CDR2 YYEEEE. The V segment lost 2 bases and the J segment 7 bases; nucleotides outside the gene matches: 12. This CDR3 is 17 amino acids long. Here the CDR3 reads CASSLYLGGQGAFGYTF. CDR3 nucleotides: TGTGCCAGCAGCTTATATCTCGGGGGACAGGGGGCTTTTGGCTACACCTTC.

The V gene is TRBV5-8, the J gene TRBJ2-5; no firm D call. V was cut by 1 base and J by 9 bases, with 7 bases left in between. CDR3 size: 11 residues. CDR1 is SGHTS and CDR2 is YDEGEE in the germline V gene. The CDR3 loop reads CASSLSLAQYF. The CDR3 coding sequence is TGTGCCAGCAGCTTGAGCTTGGCCCAGTACTTC.

The V and J genes are TRBV5-1 and TRBJ2-2; D perhaps matches TRBD2 (5 bases). The length of the CDR3 is 12 residues. V lost 0 bases and J 9 bases, leaving 6 bases between the germline ends. Germline V gene sequence: CDR1 SGHRS, CDR2 YFSETQ. The CDR3 is CASSLAGRELFF. In nucleotides, the CDR3 is TGCGCCAGCAGCTTGGCGGGGAGGGAGCTGTTTTTT. The full variable domain, rest sourced from reference TRBV5-1 and TRBJ2-2, is KAGVTQTPRYLIKTRGQQVTLSCSPISGHRSVSWYQQTPGQGLQFLFEYFSETQRNKGNFPGRFSGRQFSNSRSEMNVSTLELGDSALYLCASSLAGRELFFGEGSRLTVL.